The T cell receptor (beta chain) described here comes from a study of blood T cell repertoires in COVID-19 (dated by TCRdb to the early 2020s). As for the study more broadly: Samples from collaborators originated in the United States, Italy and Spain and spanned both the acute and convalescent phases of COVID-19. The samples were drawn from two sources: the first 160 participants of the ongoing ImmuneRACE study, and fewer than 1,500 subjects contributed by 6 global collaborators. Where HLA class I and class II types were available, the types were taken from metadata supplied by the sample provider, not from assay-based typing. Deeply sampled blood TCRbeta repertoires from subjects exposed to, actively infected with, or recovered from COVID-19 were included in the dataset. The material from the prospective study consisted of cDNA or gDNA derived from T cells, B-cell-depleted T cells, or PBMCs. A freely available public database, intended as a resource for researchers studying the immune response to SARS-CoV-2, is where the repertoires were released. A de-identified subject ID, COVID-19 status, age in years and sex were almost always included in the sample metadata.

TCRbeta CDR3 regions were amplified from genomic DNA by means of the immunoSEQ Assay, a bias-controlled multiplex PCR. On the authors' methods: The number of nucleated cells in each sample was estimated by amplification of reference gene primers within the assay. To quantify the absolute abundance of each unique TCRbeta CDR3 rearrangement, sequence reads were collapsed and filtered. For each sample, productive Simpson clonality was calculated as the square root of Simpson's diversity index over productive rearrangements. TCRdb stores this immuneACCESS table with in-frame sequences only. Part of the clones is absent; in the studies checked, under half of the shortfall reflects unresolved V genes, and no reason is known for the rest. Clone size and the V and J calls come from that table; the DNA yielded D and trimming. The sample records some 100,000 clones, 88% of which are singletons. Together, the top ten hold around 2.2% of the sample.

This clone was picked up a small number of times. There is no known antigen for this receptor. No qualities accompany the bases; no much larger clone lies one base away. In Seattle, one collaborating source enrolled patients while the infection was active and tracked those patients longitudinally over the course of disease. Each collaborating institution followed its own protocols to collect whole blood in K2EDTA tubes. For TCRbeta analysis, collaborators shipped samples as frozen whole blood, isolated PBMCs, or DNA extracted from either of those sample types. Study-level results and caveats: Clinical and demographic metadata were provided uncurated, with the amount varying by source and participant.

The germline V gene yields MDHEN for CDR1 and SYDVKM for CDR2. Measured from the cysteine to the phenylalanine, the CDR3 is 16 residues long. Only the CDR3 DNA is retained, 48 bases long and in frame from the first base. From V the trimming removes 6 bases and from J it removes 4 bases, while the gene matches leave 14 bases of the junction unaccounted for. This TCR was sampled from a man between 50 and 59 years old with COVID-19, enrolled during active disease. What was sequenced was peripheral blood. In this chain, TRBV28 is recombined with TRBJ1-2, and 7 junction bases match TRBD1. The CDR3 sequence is CASSRDSWSMAYGYTF. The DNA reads TGTGCCAGCAGCCGGGACAGTTGGTCGATGGCCTATGGCTACACCTTC.